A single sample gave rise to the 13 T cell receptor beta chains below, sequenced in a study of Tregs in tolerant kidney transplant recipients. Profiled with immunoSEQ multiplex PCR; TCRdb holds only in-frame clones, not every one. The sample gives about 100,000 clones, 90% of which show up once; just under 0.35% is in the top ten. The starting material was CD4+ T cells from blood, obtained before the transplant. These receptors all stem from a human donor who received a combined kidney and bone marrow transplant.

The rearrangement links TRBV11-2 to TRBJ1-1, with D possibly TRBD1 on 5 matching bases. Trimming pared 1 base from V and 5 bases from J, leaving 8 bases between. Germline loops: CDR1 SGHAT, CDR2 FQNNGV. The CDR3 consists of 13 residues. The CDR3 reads CASSLVDSTEAFF. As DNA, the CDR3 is TGTGCCAGCAGCTTAGTCGACAGTACTGAAGCTTTCTTT.

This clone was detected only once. CDR3: CASSPPSYNSPLHF. The CDR3, as DNA: TGTGCCAGCAGCCCCCCGAGCTATAATTCACCCCTCCACTTT. The rearrangement uses TRBV6-1 and TRBJ1-6; unclear D gene. Germline lookup yields CDR1 MNHNS and CDR2 SASEGT. V dropped 6 bases and J dropped 3 bases, with 9 bases sitting between them. CDR3 length: 14 amino acids.

CDR3 DNA: TGCGCCAGCAGCCAACCACTAGCGGGGCGCAGGGATACGCAGTATTTT. Translating it yields CASSQPLAGRRDTQYF. The chain joins TRBV4-1 to TRBJ2-3; 10 nucleotides match TRBD2. The CDR3 is made up of 16 amino acids. From germline, CDR1 is MGHRA and CDR2 YSYEKL. After removal of 2 bases from V and 6 bases from J, the junction contained 8 bases not matched to a gene.

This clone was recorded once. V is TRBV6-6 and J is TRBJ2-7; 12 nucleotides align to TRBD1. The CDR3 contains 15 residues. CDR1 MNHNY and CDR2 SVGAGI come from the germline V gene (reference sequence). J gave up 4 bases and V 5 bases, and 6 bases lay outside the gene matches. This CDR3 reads CASSPPGQGAYEQYF. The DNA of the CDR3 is TGTGCCAGCAGTCCACCGGGACAGGGGGCGTACGAGCAGTACTTC.

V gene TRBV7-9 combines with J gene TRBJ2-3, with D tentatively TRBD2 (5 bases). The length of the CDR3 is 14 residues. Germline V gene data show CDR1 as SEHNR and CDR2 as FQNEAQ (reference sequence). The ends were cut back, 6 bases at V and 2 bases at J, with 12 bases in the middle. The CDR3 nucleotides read TGTGCCAGCAGTCTGTCGGGGAACACAGATACGCAGTATTTT. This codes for CASSLSGNTDTQYF.

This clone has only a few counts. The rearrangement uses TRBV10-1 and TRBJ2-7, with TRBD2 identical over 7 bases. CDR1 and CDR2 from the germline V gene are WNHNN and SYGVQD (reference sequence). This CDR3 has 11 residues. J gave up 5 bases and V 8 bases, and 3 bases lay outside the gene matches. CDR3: CASGGSHEQYF. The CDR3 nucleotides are TGCGCCAGCGGCGGGAGCCACGAGCAGTACTTC.

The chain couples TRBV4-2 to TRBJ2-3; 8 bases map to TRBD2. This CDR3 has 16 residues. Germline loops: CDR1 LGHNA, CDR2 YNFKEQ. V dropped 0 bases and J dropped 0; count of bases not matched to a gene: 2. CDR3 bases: TGTGCCAGCAGCCAAGAAATAGCGGGGAGCACAGATACGCAGTATTTT. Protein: CASSQEIAGSTDTQYF.

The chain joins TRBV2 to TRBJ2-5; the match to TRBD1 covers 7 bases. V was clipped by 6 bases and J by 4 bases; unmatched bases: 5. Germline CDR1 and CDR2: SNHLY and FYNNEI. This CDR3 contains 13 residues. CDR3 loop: CASSVDRVETQYF. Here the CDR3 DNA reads TGTGCCAGCAGCGTCGACAGGGTAGAGACCCAGTACTTC. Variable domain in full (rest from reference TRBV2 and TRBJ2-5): EPEVTQTPSHQVTQMGQEVILRCVPISNHLYFYWYRQILGQKVEFLVSFYNNEISEKSEIFDDQFSVERPDGSNFTLKIRSTKLEDSAMYFCASSVDRVETQYFGPGTRLLVL.

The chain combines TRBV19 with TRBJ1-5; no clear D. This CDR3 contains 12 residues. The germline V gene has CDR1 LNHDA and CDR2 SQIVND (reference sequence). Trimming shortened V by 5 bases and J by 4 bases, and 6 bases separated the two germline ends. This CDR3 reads CASSRENQPQHF. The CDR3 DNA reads TGTGCCAGTAGTCGGGAGAATCAGCCCCAGCATTTT. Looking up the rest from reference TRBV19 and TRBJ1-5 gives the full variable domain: DGGITQSPKYLFRKEGQNVTLSCEQNLNHDAMYWYRQDPGQGLRLIYYSQIVNDFQKGDIAEGYSVSREKKESFPLTVTSAQKNPTAFYLCASSRENQPQHFGDGTRLSIL.

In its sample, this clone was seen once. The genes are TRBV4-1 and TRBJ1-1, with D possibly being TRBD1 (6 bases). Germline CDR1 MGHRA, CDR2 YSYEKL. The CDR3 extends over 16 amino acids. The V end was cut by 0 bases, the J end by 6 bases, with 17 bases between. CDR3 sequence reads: CASSQDAGARIAEAFF. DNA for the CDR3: TGCGCCAGCAGCCAAGATGCAGGGGCGAGGATCGCTGAAGCTTTCTTT.

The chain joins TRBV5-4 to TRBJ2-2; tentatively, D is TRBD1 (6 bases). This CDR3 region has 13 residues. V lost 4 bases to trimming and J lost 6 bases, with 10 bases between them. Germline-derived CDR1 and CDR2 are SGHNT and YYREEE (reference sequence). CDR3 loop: CASSRTVPGELFF. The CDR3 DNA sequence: TGTGCCAGCAGCAGGACAGTCCCCGGGGAGCTGTTTTTT.

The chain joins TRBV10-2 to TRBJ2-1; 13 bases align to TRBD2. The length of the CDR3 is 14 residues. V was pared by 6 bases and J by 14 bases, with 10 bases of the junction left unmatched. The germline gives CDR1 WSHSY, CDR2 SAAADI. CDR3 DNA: TGCGCCAGCAGAACAACTAGCGGGGGGGCCGTAGAGTTCTTC. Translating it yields CASRTTSGGAVEFF.

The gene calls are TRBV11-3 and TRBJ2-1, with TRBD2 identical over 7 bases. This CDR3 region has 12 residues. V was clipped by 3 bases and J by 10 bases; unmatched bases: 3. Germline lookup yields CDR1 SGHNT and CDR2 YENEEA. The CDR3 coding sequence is TGTGCCAGCAGCTTGGTGGGGGGGGAGCAGTTCTTC. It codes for CASSLVGGEQFF.